Presented here are 19 T cell receptor beta chains from one specimen sequenced in a study of human thymus T cells. The data were produced by immunoSEQ multiplex PCR, yet TCRdb's version contains in-frame clones alone and is incomplete. The repertoire holds 55,000 to 70,000 clones, with around 94% as singletons. The sequenced material came from blood. The source of these receptors is a boy younger than two with a congenital heart defect but otherwise immunologically healthy.

The chain has TRBV2 and TRBJ2-7; D unresolved. With 7 bases removed from V and 3 bases from J, the gap between germline ends came to 16 bases. Germline CDR1 and CDR2: SNHLY and FYNNEI. The CDR3 spans 14 residues. CDR3 DNA: TGTGCCAGCAACTTCAACCAAAGGAGCTACGAGCAGTACTTC. Translated: CASNFNQRSYEQYF.

The chain uses TRBV10-3 and TRBJ2-7, with D unclear. V shed 2 bases and J shed 4 bases, with 3 bases lying between them. The germline CDR1 and CDR2 sequences are ENHRY and SYGVKD. The CDR3 sequence is 11 residues long. Here the CDR3 reads CAISEGYEQYF. For the CDR3, the DNA is TGTGCCATCAGTGAGGGTTACGAGCAGTACTTC.

The J gene is TRBJ2-3, the V gene TRBV21-1; the D call TRBD2 from the table was never checked on the DNA. TRBV21-1 is a pseudogene locus. The CDR3 sequence is 15 residues long. The CDR3 loop reads CASSKASGRADTQYF. The CDR3 bases are TGTGCCAGCAGCAAAGCTAGCGGGAGGGCAGATACGCAGTATTTT.

The chain links TRBV11-2 to TRBJ1-3, with TRBD1 matching over 7 bases. This CDR3 contains 17 residues. V shed 1 base and J 2 bases; nucleotides not matched to a gene: 8. Germline V gives CDR1 SGHAT, CDR2 FQNNGV. CDR3 protein: CASSLARQGKAGNTIYF. CDR3 coding DNA: TGTGCCAGCAGCTTAGCCCGACAGGGCAAGGCTGGAAACACCATATATTTT.

This chain links TRBV7-2 with TRBJ2-1; possible D gene TRBD2, 7 bases. Germline V gene sequence: CDR1 SGHTA, CDR2 FQGNSA. CDR3 length: 15 amino acids. The germline V and J ends were trimmed by 0 bases and 14 bases, with 20 bases remaining between them. The chain's CDR3 is CASSLASYREGKEFF. In nucleotides, the CDR3 is TGTGCCAGCAGCTTAGCCTCGTACAGGGAGGGAAAAGAGTTCTTC.

V usage is TRBV28 and J usage is TRBJ1-5, with 7 bases matching TRBD1. Unmatched junction bases numbered 7, after V lost 6 bases and J lost 2 bases. This CDR3 spans 15 amino acids. Germline V gene lookup returns CDR1 MDHEN and CDR2 SYDVKM. The CDR3 here is CASRLGGAGNQPQHF. In DNA, the CDR3 is TGTGCCAGCAGGCTAGGGGGCGCGGGCAATCAGCCCCAGCATTTT. The full variable domain, in which reference TRBV28 and TRBJ1-5 provide the parts outside the CDR3, is DVKVTQSSRYLVKRTGEKVFLECVQDMDHENMFWYRQDPGLGLRLIYFSYDVKMKEKGDIPEGYSVSREKKERFSLILESASTNQTSMYLCASRLGGAGNQPQHFGDGTRLSIL.

The chain uses TRBV4-2 and TRBJ2-5, with 8 bases matching TRBD2. This CDR3 region has 15 residues. V shed 3 bases and J 3 bases; nucleotides not matched to a gene: 6. Per the germline V gene, CDR1 is LGHNA and CDR2 is YNFKEQ. The CDR3 sequence is CASSQAGAGEETQYF. As DNA, the CDR3 is TGTGCCAGCAGCCAGGCGGGAGCGGGAGAAGAGACCCAGTACTTC.

The rearrangement uses TRBV2 and TRBJ2-5; D is unclear. The CDR3 length is 16 residues. V was cut by 0 bases and J by 0 bases, with 11 bases left in between. Germline assignment: CDR1 SNHLY and CDR2 FYNNEI. The CDR3 DNA follows: TGTGCCAGCAGTGAAGCGCCAGCCGGGTACCAAGAGACCCAGTACTTC. Its protein product is CASSEAPAGYQETQYF.

The chain has TRBV4-2 and TRBJ1-2, with D unresolved. Trimming removed 6 bases at V and 2 bases at J, with 7 bases between. The V gene's germline CDR1 is LGHNA and CDR2 YNFKEQ. CDR3 length: 12 amino acids. The CDR3 nucleotides are TGTGCCAGCAGTGGGGTGAACTATGGCTACACCTTC. Its protein is CASSGVNYGYTF.

Remarks on this clone: Sequence at one end of the junction differs from germline and may be a read error. The rearrangement uses TRBV27 and TRBJ2-2; 12 nucleotides line up with TRBD2. The CDR3 runs 16 residues. Germline CDR1 and CDR2: MNHEY and SMNVEV (reference sequence). CDR3 in amino acids: CASSPNLAGGRRGAVF. In DNA form, the CDR3 reads TGTGCCAGCAGTCCAAATCTAGCGGGAGGGCGCCGGGGAGCTGTTTTT.

This rearrangement joins TRBV7-2 to TRBJ2-3; 8 bases fit TRBD2. Per the germline V gene, CDR1 is SGHTA and CDR2 is FQGNSA. J was trimmed by 4 bases and V by 3 bases; bases with no gene match: 6. CDR3 length: 15 residues. The CDR3 DNA follows: TGTGCCAGCAGCTTTTTGGGACTAGGGGCAGATACGCAGTATTTT. Its translation: CASSFLGLGADTQYF.

For this clone: Additional DNA sequences in this sample encode the identical CDR3. The V gene is TRBV9, the J gene TRBJ2-7; 9 bases match TRBD1. The V and J ends lost 0 bases and 2 bases, in that order; junction bases with no gene match: 0. From germline, CDR1 is SGDLS and CDR2 YYNGEE. CDR3 length: 14 amino acids. The CDR3 DNA reads as TGTGCCAGCAGCGTAGGACAGGGGGCCTACGAGCAGTACTTC. As protein: CASSVGQGAYEQYF.

The rearrangement joins TRBV6-5 to TRBJ1-2, with TRBD1 matching 10 bases. Germline trimming cut 8 bases from V and 8 bases from J; bases unmatched to any gene: 11. CDR1 and CDR2 from the germline V gene are MNHEY and SVGAGI. The CDR3 sequence is 14 residues long. CDR3 sequence: CASLRTGTGEGYTF. DNA of the CDR3: TGTGCCAGCCTTCGCACCGGGACAGGGGAAGGCTACACCTTC.

This clone appeared once. The gene calls are TRBV2 and TRBJ2-7, with 9 positions matching TRBD1. CDR1 is SNHLY, CDR2 FYNNEI, per germline. The CDR3 length is 14 residues. V was pared by 9 bases and J by 4 bases, with 10 bases of the junction left unmatched. The CDR3 coding sequence is TGTGCCAGTTTCTCCGACAGGGGGGTATACGAGCAGTACTTC. This gives the protein CASFSDRGVYEQYF.

This sequence joins TRBV5-1 and TRBJ2-3; D unresolved. CDR1 and CDR2 from the germline V gene are SGHRS and YFSETQ. V was shortened by 1 base and J by 0 bases, with 9 bases between the two germline ends. The CDR3 consists of 15 residues. CDR3 DNA sequence: TGCGCCAGCAGCTTGAGAATTCCCAGCACAGATACGCAGTATTTT. Encoded protein: CASSLRIPSTDTQYF.

This chain joins TRBV6-1 and TRBJ2-3; 9 positions match TRBD2. Losses at the gene ends were 9 bases for V and 0 bases for J; bases not matched to a gene: 7. The CDR3 sequence is 15 residues long. Germline V lookup: CDR1 MNHNS, CDR2 SASEGT. In nucleotides, the CDR3 is TGTGCCAGACGGGGGCGGGGGGGTAGCACAGATACGCAGTATTTT. Its translation is CARRGRGGSTDTQYF.

The chain uses TRBV4-2 and TRBJ2-1; 7 bases match TRBD1. The germline gives CDR1 LGHNA, CDR2 YNFKEQ. V shed 6 bases and J 2 bases; nucleotides not matched to a gene: 10. This CDR3 region has 16 residues. For the CDR3, the DNA is TGTGCCAGCAGTGAGCTCCGAGGGGGCGCCTACAATGAGCAGTTCTTC. Protein product: CASSELRGGAYNEQFF.

The genes are TRBV10-3 and TRBJ1-3; 8 nucleotides match TRBD1. In germline, CDR1 is ENHRY, CDR2 SYGVKD. The CDR3 is 16 residues long. Trimming at V came to 6 bases and at J to 0 bases, leaving 7 bases not matched to a gene. Here the CDR3 reads CAIRSTDRVSGNTIYF. CDR3 in DNA: TGTGCCATCAGGTCTACGGACAGGGTCTCTGGAAACACCATATATTTT.

The V and J genes are TRBV28 and TRBJ1-1; TRBD1 matches 7 bases. V lost 5 bases, J lost 6 bases, and 6 bases stayed unmatched. The CDR3 totals 13 residues. CDR1 and CDR2 (germline): MDHEN, SYDVKM. CDR3 loop: CASSQGGRPEAFF. CDR3 DNA sequence: TGTGCCAGCAGTCAAGGGGGCAGGCCTGAAGCTTTCTTT.